This T cell receptor (beta chain) was captured by sequencing in a study of blood T cell repertoires in COVID-19. On the study more broadly: COVID-19 samples from acute and convalescent phases originated in the United States, Italy and Spain. The analysed material was cDNA or gDNA that came from T cells, B-cell-depleted T cells, or PBMCs.

The CDR3 runs 12 residues. The V gene's germline CDR1 is SQVTM and CDR2 ANQGSEA. The V end lost 6 bases, the J end lost 1 base, and 9 bases lay between the germline ends. In the authors' methods: How many nucleated cells were present was estimated from reference gene primer amplification. Some clones are missing from TCRdb's copy, which holds only in-frame ones; the method was immunoSEQ multiplex PCR. Clonal size and the V and J genes are those of that table, whereas D and trimming came from the DNA. In the table there are 65,000 to 85,000 clones, around nine tenths of which are singletons. The clonotype originates from a human donor in a cohort sampled during active COVID-19. The chain couples TRBV29-1 to TRBJ1-1; the D gene is possibly TRBD1 (6 bases). The sequenced material came from peripheral blood. The CDR3 loop is CSVGQTNTEAFF. CDR3 nucleotides: TGCAGCGTCGGACAGACGAACACTGAAGCTTTCTTT.